Each of the 8 T cell receptor beta chains below was sequenced from the same sample in a study of T-cell memory formation after mild COVID-19. TCRdb re-called the 5' RACE reads through MiXCR, storing one row per CDR3 protein. The repertoire holds tens of thousands of distinct CDR3 sequences, with 9.5% to 15% as singletons. Sequenced: PBMCs or a T cell subset sorted from them (not recorded which). The receptors were sampled from a man aged 18 to 29 who had mild COVID-19 (a few samples of this study predate the infection). Cell type and time point are not known.

The V gene is TRBV7-9, the J gene TRBJ1-2; D uncertain. Germline CDR1 and CDR2: SEHNR and FQNEAQ (reference sequence). V was trimmed by 0 bases and J by 6 bases, leaving 14 bases between them. The CDR3 contains 15 residues. The CDR3 coding sequence is TGTGCCAGCAGCTTAGCCCAGGACCGGCCCCATGGCTACACCTTC. Amino acid sequence: CASSLAQDRPHGYTF.

This rearrangement joins TRBV4-3 to TRBJ2-2, with D possibly matching TRBD2 (6 bases). Germline V gene lookup returns CDR1 LGHNA and CDR2 YSLEER. Trimming shortened V by 4 bases and J by 5 bases, and 11 bases separated the two germline ends. The CDR3 covers 14 residues. This CDR3 reads CASSRKAGTGELFF. The CDR3, as DNA: TGCGCCAGCAGCCGAAAGGCGGGGACCGGGGAGCTGTTTTTT.

This clonotype was found many times. The V call is TRBV20-1, the J call TRBJ2-7, with D possibly being TRBD2 (5 bases). The CDR3 consists of 14 residues. Per germline, CDR1 DFQATT and CDR2 SNEGSKA (reference sequence). Trimming shortened V by 6 bases and J by 3 bases, and 18 bases separated the two germline ends. CDR3 DNA: TGCAGTGCCAATCCCGGGAAAAGGAGCTACGAGCAGTACTTC. It translates to CSANPGKRSYEQYF.

In this sample, this clonotype turned up a few times. This chain uses TRBV4-2 with TRBJ1-2; D not resolved. V was trimmed by 0 bases and J by 3 bases, leaving 5 bases between them. The CDR3 runs to 13 residues. Germline lookup yields CDR1 LGHNA and CDR2 YNFKEQ. The CDR3, as DNA: TGTGCCAGCAGCCAAGAAGGGCACTATGGCTACACCTTC. Translation: CASSQEGHYGYTF.

The genes are TRBV12-3 or TRBV12-4 and TRBJ1-5; possible D gene TRBD1, 6 bases. This CDR3 region has 16 residues. Trimming stripped 5 bases from V and 7 bases from J, with 21 bases between. CDR3 amino acids: CASSVLGQGNQQPQHF. CDR3 bases: TGTGCCAGCAGTGTCCTGGGGCAGGGGAATCAACAGCCCCAGCATTTT.

The CDR3 DNA reads as TGTGCCAGCAGTTCCAGGGGGGAAAACATTCAGTACTTC. It specifies CASSSRGENIQYF. This chain links TRBV27 with TRBJ2-4; a possible D gene is TRBD1 (7 bases). The V end was cut by 4 bases, the J end by 5 bases, with 9 bases between. Germline CDR1 is MNHEY and CDR2 is SMNVEV (reference sequence). The CDR3 totals 13 residues.

Only a few counts were recorded for this clonotype. The chain couples TRBV4-2 to TRBJ1-5, with TRBD1 as a possible D gene (5 bases). The CDR3 is 12 residues long. The V gene lost 3 bases and the J gene lost 7 bases, with 7 bases spanning the gap. Germline CDR1 LGHNA, CDR2 YNFKEQ. CDR3 residues: CASSQRGQPQHF. The CDR3 region has the DNA TGTGCCAGCAGCCAGCGGGGGCAGCCCCAGCATTTT.

This sequence joins TRBV6-2 or TRBV6-3 and TRBJ2-1, with TRBD1 matching 7 bases. With 0 bases clipped from V and 7 bases from J, the junction kept 6 bases outside the gene matches. The CDR3 covers 15 residues. Germline CDR1 MNHEY, CDR2 SVGEGT. The CDR3 loop is CASSYSQGVLNEQFF. The CDR3 nucleotides read TGTGCCAGCAGTTACTCCCAGGGGGTCTTAAATGAGCAGTTCTTC.